This T cell receptor beta chain was sequenced in a study of blood T cells in healthy people across ages. Notes on this clonotype: The antigen is unknown.

Primers used in a second PCR of about 7 to 12 cycles were a sample-barcoded 5' primer and a J-beta primer mix. TCRdb analysed the 5' RACE reads with MiXCR anew, one entry per CDR3 protein. This sample has over 1,200,000 distinct CDR3 sequences, with 59% found just once. Total RNA extracted from each sample amounted to at least 6 micrograms. General study points: Estimates drawn from one million T cells were deemed to understate diversity.

The CDR3 length is 15 residues. The TCR sequence derives from a man younger than 35 in good health. The chain joins TRBV12-3 or TRBV12-4 to TRBJ2-7; 8 nucleotides agree with TRBD2. The J call is doubtful: the DNA matches TRBJ2-5 better. Sequenced input: blood. The CDR3 loop is CASSSTGGGAETQYF. In nucleotides, the CDR3 is TGTGCCAGCAGTTCGACGGGGGGGGGGGCGGAGACCCAGTACTTC.